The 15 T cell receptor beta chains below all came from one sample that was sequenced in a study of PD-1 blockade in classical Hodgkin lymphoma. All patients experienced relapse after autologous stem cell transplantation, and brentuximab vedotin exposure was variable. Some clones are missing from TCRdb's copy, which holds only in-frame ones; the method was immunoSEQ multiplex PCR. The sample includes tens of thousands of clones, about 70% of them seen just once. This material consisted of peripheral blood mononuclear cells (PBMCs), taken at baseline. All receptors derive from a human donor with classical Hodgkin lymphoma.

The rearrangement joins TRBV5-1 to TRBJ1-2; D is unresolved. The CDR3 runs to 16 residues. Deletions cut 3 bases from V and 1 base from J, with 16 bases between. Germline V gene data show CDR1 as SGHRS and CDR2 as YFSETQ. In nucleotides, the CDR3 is TGCGCCAGCAGCTGGGTAGCGTCGGGATATAACTATGGCTACACCTTC. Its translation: CASSWVASGYNYGYTF.

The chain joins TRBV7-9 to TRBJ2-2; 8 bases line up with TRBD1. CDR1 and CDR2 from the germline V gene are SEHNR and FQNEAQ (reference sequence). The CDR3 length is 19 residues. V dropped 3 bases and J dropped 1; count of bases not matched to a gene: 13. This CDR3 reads CASSFQGTGGTGNTGELFF. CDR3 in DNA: TGTGCCAGCAGCTTCCAAGGGACAGGAGGGACAGGGAACACCGGGGAGCTGTTTTTT.

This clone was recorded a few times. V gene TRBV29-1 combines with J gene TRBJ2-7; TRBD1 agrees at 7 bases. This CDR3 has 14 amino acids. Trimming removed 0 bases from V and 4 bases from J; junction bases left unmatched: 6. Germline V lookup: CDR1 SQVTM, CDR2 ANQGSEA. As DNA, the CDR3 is TGCAGCGTTGAAGAGGGAGAACAGGGGTACGAGCAGTACTTC. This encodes CSVEEGEQGYEQYF.

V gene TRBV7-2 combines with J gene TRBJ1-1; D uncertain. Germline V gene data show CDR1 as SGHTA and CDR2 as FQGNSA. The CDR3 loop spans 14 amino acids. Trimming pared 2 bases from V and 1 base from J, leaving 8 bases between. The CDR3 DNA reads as TGTGCCAGCAGCTTAAAGAGACAGAACACTGAAGCTTTCTTT. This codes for CASSLKRQNTEAFF.

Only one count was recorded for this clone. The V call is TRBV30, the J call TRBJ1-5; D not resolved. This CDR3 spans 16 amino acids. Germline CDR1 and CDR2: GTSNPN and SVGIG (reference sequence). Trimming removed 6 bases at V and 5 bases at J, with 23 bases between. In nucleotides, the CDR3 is TGTGCCTGCCGCACAACCCCGGGAGGACTCTATCAGCCCCAGCATTTT. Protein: CACRTTPGGLYQPQHF.

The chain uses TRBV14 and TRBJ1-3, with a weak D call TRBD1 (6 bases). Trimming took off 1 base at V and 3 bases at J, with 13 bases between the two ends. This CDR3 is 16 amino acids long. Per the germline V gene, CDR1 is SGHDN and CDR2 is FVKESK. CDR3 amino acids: CASSQAAGGVGNTIYF. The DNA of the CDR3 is TGTGCCAGCAGCCAAGCCGCGGGGGGCGTTGGAAACACCATATATTTT.

Here the CDR3 DNA reads TGTGCCAGCAGTTGGCTGAACGAGCAGTACTTC. It codes for CASSWLNEQYF. The chain is built from TRBV28 and TRBJ2-7; D ambiguous. V lost 4 bases and J 5 bases, leaving 6 bases between the germline ends. This CDR3 spans 11 amino acids. Germline V gene sequence: CDR1 MDHEN, CDR2 SYDVKM.

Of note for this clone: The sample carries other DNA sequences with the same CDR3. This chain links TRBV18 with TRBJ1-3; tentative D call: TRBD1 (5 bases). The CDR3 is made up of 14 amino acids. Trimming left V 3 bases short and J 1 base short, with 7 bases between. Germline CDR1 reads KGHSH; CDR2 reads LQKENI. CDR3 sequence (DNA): TGTGCCAGCTCACCCCAGGGTTCTGGAAACACCATATATTTT. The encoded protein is CASSPQGSGNTIYF.

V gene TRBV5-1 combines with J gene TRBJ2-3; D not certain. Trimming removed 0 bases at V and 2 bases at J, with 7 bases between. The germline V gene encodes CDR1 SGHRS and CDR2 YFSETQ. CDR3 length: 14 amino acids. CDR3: CASSLVIFTDTQYF. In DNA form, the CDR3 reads TGCGCCAGCAGCTTGGTGATCTTCACAGATACGCAGTATTTT.

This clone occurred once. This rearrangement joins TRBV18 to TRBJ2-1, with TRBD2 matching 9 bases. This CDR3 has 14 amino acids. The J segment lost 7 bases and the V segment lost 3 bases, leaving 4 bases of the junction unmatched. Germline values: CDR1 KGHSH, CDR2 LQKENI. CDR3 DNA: TGTGCCAGCTCACCTCCAAGCGGGGGGAATGAGCAGTTCTTC. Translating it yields CASSPPSGGNEQFF.

The CDR3 is CASGDRYSNQPQHF. The DNA for the CDR3 is TGTGCCAGTGGGGACAGATATAGCAATCAGCCCCAGCATTTT. The genes are TRBV6-1 and TRBJ1-5; TRBD1 aligns across 7 bases. The V and J ends lost 9 bases and 0 bases, in that order; junction bases with no gene match: 5. Germline V lookup: CDR1 MNHNS, CDR2 SASEGT. This CDR3 is built from 14 residues.

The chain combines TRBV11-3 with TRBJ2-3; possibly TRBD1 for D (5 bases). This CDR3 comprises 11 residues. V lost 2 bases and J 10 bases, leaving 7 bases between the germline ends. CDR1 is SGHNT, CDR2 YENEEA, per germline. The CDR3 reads CASSLRGPQYF. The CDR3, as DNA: TGTGCCAGCAGCTTAAGGGGCCCGCAGTATTTT.

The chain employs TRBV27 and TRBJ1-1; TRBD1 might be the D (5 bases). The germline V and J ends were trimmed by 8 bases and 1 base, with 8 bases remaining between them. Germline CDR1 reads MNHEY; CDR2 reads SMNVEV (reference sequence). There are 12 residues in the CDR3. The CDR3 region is CASGGRNTEAFF. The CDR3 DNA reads TGTGCCAGCGGGGGTCGGAACACTGAAGCTTTCTTT.

CDR3 sequence reads: CASSQGTSGYQETQYF. The DNA for the CDR3 is TGTGCCAGCAGCCAAGGGACTAGCGGATACCAAGAGACCCAGTACTTC. V gene TRBV14 combines with J gene TRBJ2-5; TRBD2 agrees at 10 bases. CDR1 is SGHDN and CDR2 is FVKESK in the germline V gene. This CDR3 is built from 16 residues. The V segment lost 1 base and the J segment 0 bases; nucleotides outside the gene matches: 2.

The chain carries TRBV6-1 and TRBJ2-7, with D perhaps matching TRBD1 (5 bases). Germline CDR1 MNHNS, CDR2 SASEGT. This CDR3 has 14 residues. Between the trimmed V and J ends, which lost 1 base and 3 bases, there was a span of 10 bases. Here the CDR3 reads CASSEEGISYEQYF. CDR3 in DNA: TGTGCCAGCAGTGAAGAGGGGATTAGCTACGAGCAGTACTTC.